The 21 T cell receptor beta chains given below trace back to one sample, sequenced in a study of CD8+ T cells in alopecia areata. RNA, once extracted, was reverse transcribed into cDNA for use as the sequencing template. Libraries were prepared by immunoSEQ multiplex PCR; TCRdb keeps only in-frame clonotypes and omits some of them. The sample includes about 120,000 clones, about two fifths of them seen just once. Sequenced input: CD4+ T cells sorted from blood. Every receptor here comes from a human donor with alopecia areata.

There are a few counts of this clone. The rearrangement uses TRBV18 and TRBJ1-6; D gene unclear. Germline V lookup: CDR1 KGHSH, CDR2 LQKENI. Trimming shortened V by 3 bases and J by 7 bases, and 7 bases separated the two germline ends. The CDR3 totals 13 residues. CDR3 nucleotides: TGTGCCAGCTCACCCTCGGCAAATTCACCCCTCCACTTT. It codes for CASSPSANSPLHF.

V is TRBV7-2 and J is TRBJ2-1, with TRBD2 matching 7 bases. CDR3 length equals 15 residues. Germline V gene lookup returns CDR1 SGHTA and CDR2 FQGNSA. Germline trimming cut 0 bases from V and 5 bases from J; bases unmatched to any gene: 4. In DNA, the CDR3 is TGTGCCAGCAGCTTAGCAGCGGGGAGGAACAATGAGCAGTTCTTC. Translating gives CASSLAAGRNNEQFF.

The chain couples TRBV29-1 to TRBJ1-5; weak D call: TRBD1 (6 bases). CDR1 and CDR2 from the germline V gene are SQVTM and ANQGSEA. The CDR3 totals 14 residues. V was shortened by 6 bases and J by 4 bases, with 16 bases between the two germline ends. CDR3 sequence: CSVKWGGLNQPQHF. Written as DNA, the CDR3 is TGCAGCGTGAAGTGGGGGGGGCTAAATCAGCCCCAGCATTTT.

This clone has just a few counts. V is TRBV14 and J is TRBJ2-4; the D gene could be TRBD1 or TRBD2 (5 bases each). V dropped 2 bases and J dropped 10 bases, with 15 bases sitting between them. Looked up from germline, CDR1 is SGHDN and CDR2 is FVKESK. The CDR3 contains 14 residues. The CDR3 DNA is TGTGCCAGCAGCCAACAACCCGGGACCCAGATTCAGTACTTC. Encoded protein: CASSQQPGTQIQYF.

This clone showed up just a few times. The V and J genes are TRBV6-5 and TRBJ2-7; 9 nucleotides line up with TRBD1. The germline V gene encodes CDR1 MNHEY and CDR2 SVGAGI. The ends lost 6 bases at V and 3 bases at J; junction bases unmatched: 9. The CDR3 is 15 residues long. CDR3 nucleotides: TGTGCCAGCAGCCCTTGGACAGGGGTAGGCTACGAGCAGTACTTC. Translating it yields CASSPWTGVGYEQYF.

The chain carries TRBV23-1 and TRBJ2-5; D is unclear. TRBV23-1 is designated an ORF whose function remains uncertain. This CDR3 comprises 16 residues. V lost 0 bases to trimming and J lost 1 base, with 12 bases between them. The CDR3, as DNA: TGCGCCAGCAGTCAATCGGACCCCGGACCCCAAGAGACCCAGTACTTC. It specifies CASSQSDPGPQETQYF.

In this sample, this clone turned up a few times. In DNA, the CDR3 is TGTGCCTGTACAGGGGGAGTGAACGAGCAGTACTTC. Amino acid sequence: CACTGGVNEQYF. The chain links TRBV30 to TRBJ2-7; 8 positions agree with TRBD1. From germline, CDR1 is GTSNPN and CDR2 SVGIG (reference sequence). V shed 6 bases, J shed 5 bases, and the junction held 6 bases outside the gene matches. This CDR3 spans 12 amino acids.

The chain uses TRBV6-5 and TRBJ1-2; D is unclear. V gave up 6 bases and J gave up 4 bases, with 12 bases separating them. The CDR3 extends over 13 amino acids. The germline gives CDR1 MNHEY, CDR2 SVGAGI. Here the CDR3 DNA reads TGTGCCAGCAGCCGGACGCCCAGCTATGGCTACACCTTC. Translation gives CASSRTPSYGYTF.

This rearrangement joins TRBV29-1 to TRBJ2-7; D possibly uses TRBD1 or TRBD2 (6 bases each). V dropped 4 bases and J dropped 3 bases, with 13 bases sitting between them. Germline V lookup: CDR1 SQVTM, CDR2 ANQGSEA. This CDR3 spans 13 amino acids. The CDR3 DNA reads TGCAGCGTTGTCGAGGGGGGAATCTACGAGCAGTACTTC. It is translated as CSVVEGGIYEQYF.

The chain recombines TRBV29-1 with TRBJ2-7; D may be TRBD1 (7 bases). The CDR3 sequence is 15 residues long. Germline loops: CDR1 SQVTM, CDR2 ANQGSEA. The V and J ends lost 3 bases and 6 bases respectively, with 21 bases between them. The CDR3 spells CSVEGRRGRRGEQYF. The CDR3 region has the DNA TGCAGCGTTGAGGGTCGGAGGGGGCGCAGGGGCGAGCAGTACTTC.

This rearrangement joins TRBV29-1 to TRBJ2-7, with 8 nucleotides matching TRBD1. Germline loops: CDR1 SQVTM, CDR2 ANQGSEA. The CDR3 contains 13 residues. Germline trimming cut 6 bases from V and 3 bases from J; bases unmatched to any gene: 7. Here the CDR3 reads CSVSLDRGYEQYF. The CDR3 nucleotides are TGCAGCGTCAGCCTTGACAGGGGCTACGAGCAGTACTTC.

The chain links TRBV5-1 to TRBJ2-2; no clear D gene. Germline V gene sequence: CDR1 SGHRS, CDR2 YFSETQ. Trimming shortened V by 7 bases and J by 5 bases, and 15 bases separated the two germline ends. The CDR3 covers 14 residues. CDR3 nucleotide sequence: TGCGCCAGCGGCCTGTGGACCCAAACCGGGGAGCTGTTTTTT. Amino acid sequence: CASGLWTQTGELFF.

The chain carries TRBV5-4 and TRBJ2-2; TRBD1 aligns across 9 bases. The length of the CDR3 is 16 residues. Trimming at V came to 2 bases and at J to 1 base, leaving 3 bases not matched to a gene. Germline lookup yields CDR1 SGHNT and CDR2 YYREEE (reference sequence). The CDR3 DNA reads TGTGCCAGCAGCTTCGACAGGGGGAGGAACACCGGGGAGCTGTTTTTT. It encodes CASSFDRGRNTGELFF.

This chain uses TRBV7-2 with TRBJ2-1; 13 bases line up with TRBD2. Germline CDR1 reads SGHTA; CDR2 reads FQGNSA. The CDR3 length is 15 residues. Unmatched junction bases numbered 1, after V lost 2 bases and J lost 6 bases. The CDR3: CASSLWTSGSNEQFF. The CDR3 DNA sequence: TGTGCCAGCAGCTTATGGACTAGCGGGAGCAATGAGCAGTTCTTC. Combining the CDR3 with reference TRBV7-2 and TRBJ2-1 gives the whole variable domain GAGVSQSPSNKVTEKGKDVELRCDPISGHTALYWYRQSLGQGLEFLIYFQGNSAPDKSGLPSDRFSAERTGGSVSTLTIQRTQQEDSAVYLCASSLWTSGSNEQFFGPGTRLTVL.

Regarding this clone: Distinct nucleotide sequences in the sample also encode this CDR3. The rearrangement uses TRBV18 and TRBJ2-7; 8 nucleotides line up with TRBD2. Germline trimming cut 3 bases from V and 4 bases from J; bases unmatched to any gene: 8. CDR1 is KGHSH and CDR2 is LQKENI in the germline V gene. This CDR3 spans 15 amino acids. The DNA for the CDR3 is TGTGCCAGCTCACCGGCGGGGGGATCCTCGTACGAGCAGTACTTC. Translation gives CASSPAGGSSYEQYF.

CDR3 DNA sequence: TGTGCCAGCAGCTTGGAGGTTTGGCAGGGACAGCATGAGCAGTTCTTC. Translated, it gives CASSLEVWQGQHEQFF. This rearrangement joins TRBV5-5 to TRBJ2-1, with TRBD1 matching 7 bases. The CDR3 covers 16 residues. J lost 8 bases, V lost 0 bases, and 11 bases had no gene match. Germline CDR1 reads SGHKS; CDR2 reads YYEKEE (reference sequence).

Here the CDR3 reads CASSLAPISGLGNEQFF. CDR3 nucleotides: TGTGCCAGCAGCTTAGCGCCAATTTCAGGGTTAGGCAATGAGCAGTTCTTC. The chain recombines TRBV7-8 with TRBJ2-1; TRBD1 might be the D (5 bases). With 0 bases removed from V and 6 bases from J, the gap between germline ends came to 18 bases. In germline, CDR1 is SGHVS, CDR2 FQNEAQ. The length of the CDR3 is 17 residues.

The chain is built from TRBV29-1 and TRBJ2-5, with D possibly TRBD2 on 5 matching bases. Germline V lookup: CDR1 SQVTM, CDR2 ANQGSEA. This CDR3 has 15 amino acids. The V end was cut by 6 bases, the J end by 0 bases, with 17 bases between. For the CDR3, the DNA is TGCAGCGTCCATGGGTGGCGGGCCTACCAAGAGACCCAGTACTTC. It encodes CSVHGWRAYQETQYF.

The chain is built from TRBV30 and TRBJ2-3; 7 bases match TRBD1. The CDR3 loop spans 13 amino acids. V dropped 5 bases and J dropped 6; count of bases not matched to a gene: 8. Germline values: CDR1 GTSNPN, CDR2 SVGIG (reference sequence). This chain's CDR3 is CAWEQKQGDTQYF. CDR3 sequence (DNA): TGTGCCTGGGAACAAAAACAGGGGGATACGCAGTATTTT.

The chain carries TRBV11-3 and TRBJ2-7, with 9 bases lining up with TRBD1. Germline values: CDR1 SGHNT, CDR2 YENEEA. The CDR3 loop spans 15 amino acids. V dropped 5 bases and J dropped 3; count of bases not matched to a gene: 8. CDR3 residues: CASSTNDRGNYEQYF. The DNA for the CDR3 is TGTGCCAGCAGCACCAATGACAGGGGGAACTACGAGCAGTACTTC.

The J gene is TRBJ1-5, the V gene TRBV6-6, with 7 bases aligning to TRBD1. CDR3 length equals 14 residues. From germline, CDR1 is MNHNY and CDR2 SVGAGI (reference sequence). J was trimmed by 3 bases and V by 6 bases; bases with no gene match: 5. The CDR3 spells CASRRDRLNQPQHF. CDR3 nucleotide sequence: TGTGCCAGCAGAAGGGACAGACTCAATCAGCCCCAGCATTTT.